A single T cell receptor (beta chain) is shown here with its context. Its antigen is currently unknown. Cyclophosphamide on days +3 and +4 followed busulfan-fludarabine conditioning and a marrow graft. Produced via immunoSEQ multiplex PCR; TCRdb's table is partial and in-frame only. Of about 10,000 clones listed, about four fifths are singletons. These data come from a study of T cells after posttransplantation cyclophosphamide. Study outcomes and limitations: Recipient CMV seropositivity and CMV reactivation strongly tracked TRB clonality. TRB overlap between skin or GI tissue T cells and blood was limited. Later blood repertoires were often dominated by clones from the donor CD8+ memory compartment.

Germline V gene lookup returns CDR1 LNHNV and CDR2 YYDKDF (reference sequence). Trimming pared 3 bases from V and 1 base from J, leaving 12 bases between. The CDR3 runs 16 residues. This chain connects TRBV15 to TRBJ2-2, with D possibly being TRBD2 (5 bases). The TCR comes from a female patient aged 40-50 years who received an allogeneic stem cell transplant from a related donor, was CMV-positive, and had no GVHD. A share of the T cells may be of graft donor origin. Sequencing was performed on PBMCs, taken roughly 2,000 days after a stem cell transplant with posttransplant cyclophosphamide. The DNA of the CDR3 is TGTGCCACCAGCAGGCGGGCAGTCCAGAACACCGGGGAGCTGTTTTTT. This sequence encodes CATSRRAVQNTGELFF.